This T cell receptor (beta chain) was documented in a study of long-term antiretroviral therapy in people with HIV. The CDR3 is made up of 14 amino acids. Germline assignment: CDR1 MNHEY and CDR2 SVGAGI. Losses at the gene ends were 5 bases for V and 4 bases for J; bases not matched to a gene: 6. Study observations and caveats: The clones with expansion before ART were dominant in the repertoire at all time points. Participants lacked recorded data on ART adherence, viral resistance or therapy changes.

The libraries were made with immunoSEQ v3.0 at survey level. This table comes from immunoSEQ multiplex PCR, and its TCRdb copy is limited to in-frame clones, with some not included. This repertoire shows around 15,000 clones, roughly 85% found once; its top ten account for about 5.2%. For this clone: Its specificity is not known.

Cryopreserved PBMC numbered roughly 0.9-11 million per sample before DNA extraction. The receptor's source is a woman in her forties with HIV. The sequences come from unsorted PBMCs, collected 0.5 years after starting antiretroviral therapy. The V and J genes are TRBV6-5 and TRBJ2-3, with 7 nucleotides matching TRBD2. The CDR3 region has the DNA TGTGCCAGCAGTCTAATTGGGGGGGCAGATACGCAGTATTTT. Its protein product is CASSLIGGADTQYF.